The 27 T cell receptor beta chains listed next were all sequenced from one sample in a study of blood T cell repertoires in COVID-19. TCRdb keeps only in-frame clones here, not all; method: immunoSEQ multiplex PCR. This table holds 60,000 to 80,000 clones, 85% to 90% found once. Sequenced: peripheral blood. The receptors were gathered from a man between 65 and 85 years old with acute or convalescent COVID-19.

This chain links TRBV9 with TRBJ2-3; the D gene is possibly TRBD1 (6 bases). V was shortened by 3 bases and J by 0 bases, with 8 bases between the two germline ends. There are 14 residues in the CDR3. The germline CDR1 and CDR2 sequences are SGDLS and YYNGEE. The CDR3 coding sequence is TGTGCCAGCAGCGGACAGGCAAGCACAGATACGCAGTATTTT. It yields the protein CASSGQASTDTQYF.

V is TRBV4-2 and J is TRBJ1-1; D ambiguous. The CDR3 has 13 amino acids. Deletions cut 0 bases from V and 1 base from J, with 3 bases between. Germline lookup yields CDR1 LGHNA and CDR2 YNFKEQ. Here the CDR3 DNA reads TGTGCCAGCAGCCAAGATAGGAACACTGAAGCTTTCTTT. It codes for CASSQDRNTEAFF.

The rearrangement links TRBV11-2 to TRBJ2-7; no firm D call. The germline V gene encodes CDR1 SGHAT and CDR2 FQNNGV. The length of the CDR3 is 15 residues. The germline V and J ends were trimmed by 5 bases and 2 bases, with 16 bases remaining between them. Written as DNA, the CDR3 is TGTGCCAGCAGCGTAACCGAGAGCACGGCCTACGAGCAGTACTTC. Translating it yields CASSVTESTAYEQYF.

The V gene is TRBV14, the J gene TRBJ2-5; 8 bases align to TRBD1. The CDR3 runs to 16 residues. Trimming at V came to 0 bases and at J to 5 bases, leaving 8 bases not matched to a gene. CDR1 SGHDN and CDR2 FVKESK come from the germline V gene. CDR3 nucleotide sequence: TGTGCCAGCAGCCAAGATACTGGCAGGGGGCGGGAGACCCAGTACTTC. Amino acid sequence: CASSQDTGRGRETQYF.

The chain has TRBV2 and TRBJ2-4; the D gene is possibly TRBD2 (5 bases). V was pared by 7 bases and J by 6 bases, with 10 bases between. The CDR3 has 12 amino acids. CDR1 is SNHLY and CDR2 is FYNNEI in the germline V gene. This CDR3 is CASTRESNIQYF. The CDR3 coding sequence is TGTGCCAGCACCCGGGAATCAAACATTCAGTACTTC.

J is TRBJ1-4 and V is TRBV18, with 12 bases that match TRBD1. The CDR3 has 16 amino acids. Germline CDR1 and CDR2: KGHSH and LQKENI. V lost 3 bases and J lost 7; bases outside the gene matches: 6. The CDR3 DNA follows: TGTGCCAGCTCACCCCCGGGACAGGGGGCTTTTGAAAAACTGTTTTTT. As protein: CASSPPGQGAFEKLFF. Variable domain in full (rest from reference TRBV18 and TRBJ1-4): NAGVMQNPRHLVRRRGQEARLRCSPMKGHSHVYWYRQLPEEGLKFMVYLQKENIIDESGMPKERFSAEFPKEGPSILRIQQVVRGDSAAYFCASSPPGQGAFEKLFFGSGTQLSVL.

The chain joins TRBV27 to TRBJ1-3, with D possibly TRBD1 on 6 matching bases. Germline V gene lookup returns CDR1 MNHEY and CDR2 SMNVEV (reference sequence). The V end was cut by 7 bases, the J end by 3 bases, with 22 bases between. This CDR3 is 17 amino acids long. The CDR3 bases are TGTGCCAGCAAATCCACCGCAGGGGCCCTCGATGGAAACACCATATATTTT. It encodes CASKSTAGALDGNTIYF.

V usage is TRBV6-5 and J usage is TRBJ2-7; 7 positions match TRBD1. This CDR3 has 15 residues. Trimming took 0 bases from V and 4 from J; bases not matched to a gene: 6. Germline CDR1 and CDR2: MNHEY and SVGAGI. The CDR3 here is CASSYSKTGRYEQYF. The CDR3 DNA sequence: TGTGCCAGCAGTTACTCTAAGACAGGGCGGTACGAGCAGTACTTC.

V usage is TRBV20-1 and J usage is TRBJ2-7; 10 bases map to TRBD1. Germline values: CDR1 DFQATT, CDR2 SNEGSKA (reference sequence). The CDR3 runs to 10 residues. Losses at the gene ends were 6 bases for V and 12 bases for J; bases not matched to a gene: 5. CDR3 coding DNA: TGCAGTGCCACGACAGGGGGCCGGTACTTC. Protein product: CSATTGGRYF.

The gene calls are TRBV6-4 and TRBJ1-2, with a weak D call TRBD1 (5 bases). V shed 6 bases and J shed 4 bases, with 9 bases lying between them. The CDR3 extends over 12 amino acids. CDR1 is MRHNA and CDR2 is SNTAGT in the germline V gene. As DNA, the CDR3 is TGTGCCAGCAGCGGGGGGGGCTATGGCTACACCTTC. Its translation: CASSGGGYGYTF.

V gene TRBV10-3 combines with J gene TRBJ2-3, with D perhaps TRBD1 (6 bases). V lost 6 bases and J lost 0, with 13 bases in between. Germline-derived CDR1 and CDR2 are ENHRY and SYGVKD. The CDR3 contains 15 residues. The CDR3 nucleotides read TGTGCCATCAGGAAGGAGACAGGTAGCACAGATACGCAGTATTTT. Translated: CAIRKETGSTDTQYF.

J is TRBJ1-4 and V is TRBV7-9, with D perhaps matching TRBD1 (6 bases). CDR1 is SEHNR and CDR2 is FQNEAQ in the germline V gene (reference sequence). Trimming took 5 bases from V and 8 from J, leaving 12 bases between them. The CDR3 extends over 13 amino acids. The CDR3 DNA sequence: TGTGCCAGCAGCGGACAGCTAGGCGAAAAACTGTTTTTT. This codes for CASSGQLGEKLFF.

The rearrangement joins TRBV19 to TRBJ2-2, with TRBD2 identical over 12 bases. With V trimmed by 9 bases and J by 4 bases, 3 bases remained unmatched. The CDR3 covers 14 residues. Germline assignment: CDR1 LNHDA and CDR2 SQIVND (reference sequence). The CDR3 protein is CASGLAGLTGELFF. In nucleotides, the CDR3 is TGTGCCAGCGGACTAGCGGGACTCACCGGGGAGCTGTTTTTT. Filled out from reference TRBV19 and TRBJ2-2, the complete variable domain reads DGGITQSPKYLFRKEGQNVTLSCEQNLNHDAMYWYRQDPGQGLRLIYYSQIVNDFQKGDIAEGYSVSREKKESFPLTVTSAQKNPTAFYLCASGLAGLTGELFFGEGSRLTVL.

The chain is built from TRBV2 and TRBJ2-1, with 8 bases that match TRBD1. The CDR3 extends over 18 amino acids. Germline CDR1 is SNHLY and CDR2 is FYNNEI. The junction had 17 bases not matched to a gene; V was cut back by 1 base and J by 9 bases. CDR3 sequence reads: CASSEGSAGGMKASEQFF. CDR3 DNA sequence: TGTGCCAGCAGTGAAGGGTCCGCAGGGGGCATGAAGGCCTCTGAGCAGTTCTTC.

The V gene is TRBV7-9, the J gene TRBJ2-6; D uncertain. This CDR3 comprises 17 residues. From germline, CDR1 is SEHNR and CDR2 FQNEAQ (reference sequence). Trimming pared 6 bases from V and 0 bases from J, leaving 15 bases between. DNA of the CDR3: TGTGCCAGCAGAAGAAGCCCTAAGAGCTCTGGGGCCAACGTCCTGACTTTC. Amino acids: CASRRSPKSSGANVLTF.

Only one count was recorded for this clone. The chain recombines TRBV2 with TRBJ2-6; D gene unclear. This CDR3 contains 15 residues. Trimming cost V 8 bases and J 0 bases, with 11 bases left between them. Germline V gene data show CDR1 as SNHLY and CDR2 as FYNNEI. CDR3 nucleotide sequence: TGTGCCAGCCAAGTCGCTAGCTCTGGGGCCAACGTCCTGACTTTC. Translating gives CASQVASSGANVLTF.

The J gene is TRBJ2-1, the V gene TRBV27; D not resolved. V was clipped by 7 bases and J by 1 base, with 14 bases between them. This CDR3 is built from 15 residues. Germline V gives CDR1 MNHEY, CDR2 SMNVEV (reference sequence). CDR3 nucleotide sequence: TGTGCCAGCAATACCTGGAGTACGTCCTACAATGAGCAGTTCTTC. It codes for CASNTWSTSYNEQFF.

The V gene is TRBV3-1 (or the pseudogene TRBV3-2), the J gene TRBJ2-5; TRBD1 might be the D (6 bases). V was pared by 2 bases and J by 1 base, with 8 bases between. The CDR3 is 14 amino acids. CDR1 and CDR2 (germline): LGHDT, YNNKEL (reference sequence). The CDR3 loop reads CASSQRTVQETQYF. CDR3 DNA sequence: TGTGCCAGCAGCCAACGGACAGTCCAAGAGACCCAGTACTTC.

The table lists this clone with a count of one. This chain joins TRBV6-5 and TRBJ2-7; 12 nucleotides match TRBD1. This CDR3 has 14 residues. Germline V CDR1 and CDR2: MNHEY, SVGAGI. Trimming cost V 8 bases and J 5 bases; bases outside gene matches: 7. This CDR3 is CASVTGTGGDEQYF. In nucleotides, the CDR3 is TGTGCCAGCGTAACCGGGACAGGGGGCGACGAGCAGTACTTC.

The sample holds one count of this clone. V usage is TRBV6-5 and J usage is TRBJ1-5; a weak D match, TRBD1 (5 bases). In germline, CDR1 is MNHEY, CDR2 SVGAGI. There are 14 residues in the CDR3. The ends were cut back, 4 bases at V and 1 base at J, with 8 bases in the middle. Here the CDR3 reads CASSLQDSNQPQHF. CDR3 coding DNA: TGTGCCAGCAGTTTACAGGACAGCAATCAGCCCCAGCATTTT.

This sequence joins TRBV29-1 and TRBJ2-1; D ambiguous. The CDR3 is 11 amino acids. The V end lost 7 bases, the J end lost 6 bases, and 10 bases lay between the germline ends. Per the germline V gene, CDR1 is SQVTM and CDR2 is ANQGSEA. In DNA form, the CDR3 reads TGCAGCGGCGGTTTCCCCAATGAGCAGTTCTTC. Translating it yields CSGGFPNEQFF.

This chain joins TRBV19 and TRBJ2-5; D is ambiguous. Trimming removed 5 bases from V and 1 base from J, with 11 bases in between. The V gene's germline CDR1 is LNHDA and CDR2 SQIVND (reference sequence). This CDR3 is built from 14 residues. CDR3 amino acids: CASSPTALQETQYF. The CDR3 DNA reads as TGTGCCAGTAGTCCCACTGCCCTCCAAGAGACCCAGTACTTC.

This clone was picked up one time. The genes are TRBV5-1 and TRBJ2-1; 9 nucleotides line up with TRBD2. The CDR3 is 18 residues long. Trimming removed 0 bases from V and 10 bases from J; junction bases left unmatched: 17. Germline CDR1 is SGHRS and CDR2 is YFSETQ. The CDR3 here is CASSLEVLSGGASIEQFF. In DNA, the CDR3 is TGCGCCAGCAGCTTGGAGGTTCTTAGCGGGGGAGCATCAATAGAGCAGTTCTTC. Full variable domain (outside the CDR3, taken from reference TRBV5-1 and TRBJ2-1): KAGVTQTPRYLIKTRGQQVTLSCSPISGHRSVSWYQQTPGQGLQFLFEYFSETQRNKGNFPGRFSGRQFSNSRSEMNVSTLELGDSALYLCASSLEVLSGGASIEQFFGPGTRLTVL.

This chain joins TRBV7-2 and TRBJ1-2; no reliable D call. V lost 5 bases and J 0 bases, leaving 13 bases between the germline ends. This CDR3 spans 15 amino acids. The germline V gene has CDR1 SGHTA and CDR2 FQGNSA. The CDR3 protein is CASSHDGGPNYGYTF. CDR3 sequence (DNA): TGTGCCAGCAGCCACGACGGAGGGCCTAACTATGGCTACACCTTC. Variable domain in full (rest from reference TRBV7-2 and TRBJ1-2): GAGVSQSPSNKVTEKGKDVELRCDPISGHTALYWYRQSLGQGLEFLIYFQGNSAPDKSGLPSDRFSAERTGGSVSTLTIQRTQQEDSAVYLCASSHDGGPNYGYTFGSGTRLTVV.

The chain's CDR3 is CASRGGGSQASGYHNEQFF. Written as DNA, the CDR3 is TGTGCCAGCCGAGGCGGGGGGTCACAGGCTAGCGGGTACCACAATGAGCAGTTCTTC. The chain is built from TRBV18 and TRBJ2-1, with 8 positions matching TRBD2. Germline V CDR1 and CDR2: KGHSH, LQKENI. With 8 bases clipped from V and 5 bases from J, the junction kept 23 bases outside the gene matches. This CDR3 is 19 amino acids long. The variable domain in full, completed from reference TRBV18 and TRBJ2-1, reads NAGVMQNPRHLVRRRGQEARLRCSPMKGHSHVYWYRQLPEEGLKFMVYLQKENIIDESGMPKERFSAEFPKEGPSILRIQQVVRGDSAAYFCASRGGGSQASGYHNEQFFGPGTRLTVL.

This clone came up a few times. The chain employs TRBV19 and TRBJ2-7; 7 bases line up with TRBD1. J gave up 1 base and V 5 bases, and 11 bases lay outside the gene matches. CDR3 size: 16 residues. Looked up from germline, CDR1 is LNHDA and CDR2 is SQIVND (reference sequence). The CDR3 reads CASSAKYLGQSYEQYF. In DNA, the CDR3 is TGTGCCAGTAGTGCGAAATATCTGGGACAGTCCTACGAGCAGTACTTC.

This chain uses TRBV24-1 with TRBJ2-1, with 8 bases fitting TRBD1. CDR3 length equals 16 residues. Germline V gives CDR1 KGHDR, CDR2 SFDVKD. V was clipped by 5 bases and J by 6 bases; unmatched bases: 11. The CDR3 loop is CATSGDRGLLFNEQFF. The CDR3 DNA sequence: TGTGCCACCAGTGGCGACAGGGGCCTTTTATTCAATGAGCAGTTCTTC.